These T cell receptor beta chains were read from a single sample in a study of cytomegalovirus exposure and HLA in healthy donors. Some clones are missing from TCRdb's copy, which holds only in-frame ones; the method was immunoSEQ multiplex PCR. The sample has over 120,000 clones, about 80% seen once. The sample was PBMCs. The receptors were sampled from a man younger than 45 in good health and CMV-seropositive. Both conserved end residues are trimmed from each CDR3. D genes are given only for firm matches. Clone sizes are given selectively: once, few, many, or a class where the clone is expanded.

d_call,clone_size,v_call,j_call,cdr3_aa
TRBD2,NA,TRBV4-2,TRBJ2-1,ASSQDGSGRYNEQF
NA,NA,TRBV7-8,TRBJ2-7,ASSLDRTNEQY
TRBD2,NA,TRBV18,TRBJ2-7,ASSHSLVLAGGSYEQY
TRBD2,NA,TRBV18,TRBJ2-5,ASSPGTSGPETQY
NA,NA,TRBV6-5,TRBJ1-2,ASSTGYGYT
NA,once,TRBV28,NA,ASRSSGVLSYEQY
NA,NA,TRBV7-8,TRBJ2-1,ASSLAQAASYNEQF
NA,NA,TRBV5-6,TRBJ1-2,ASSAGEGGYT
TRBD1,NA,TRBV11-2,TRBJ1-2,ASGGQGLSYT
NA,NA,TRBV11-3,TRBJ1-1,ASSLIPGARTEAF
NA,few,TRBV21-1,TRBJ1-1,ARIFGGRMNTEAF
NA,NA,TRBV5-1,TRBJ2-3,ASSLGQSTHSSTDTQY
TRBD2,NA,TRBV7-3,TRBJ2-1,ASSPGLAIYNEQF
TRBD2,NA,TRBV11-1,TRBJ2-5,ASSTRLAGDQETQY
NA,NA,TRBV2,TRBJ1-1,ASPTGQGTEAF
NA,NA,TRBV18,TRBJ1-5,ASSPAEGVSNQPQH
TRBD2,NA,TRBV18,TRBJ2-1,ASRPGLADEQF
TRBD1,NA,TRBV6-8,TRBJ1-3,ASTIRTGGFSGNTIY
NA,NA,TRBV19,TRBJ2-1,ASSPDYFDEQF
TRBD2,NA,TRBV15,TRBJ2-1,ATSRDSGLAGELNEQF
NA,few,TRBV4-2,TRBJ2-3,ASSLVEDTQY
TRBD1,NA,TRBV6-5,TRBJ1-2,ASSYTNRGDYGYT
TRBD1,NA,TRBV28,NA,ASRSFGTGNGYEQY
TRBD2,NA,TRBV6-5,TRBJ2-7,ASSYGLAGPYEQY
NA,NA,TRBV5-1,TRBJ1-4,ASSPGRANEKLF
TRBD1,NA,TRBV5-4,TRBJ1-6,ASRSGGGASNSPLH
NA,NA,TRBV10-3,TRBJ1-1,ASRDYMNTEAF
TRBD1,NA,TRBV27,TRBJ1-5,ASSSRMDRVAVRNQPQH
TRBD1,NA,TRBV7-2,TRBJ1-5,ASSPGQAQPQH
TRBD1,NA,TRBV28,TRBJ2-4,ASSLWVRGPAKNIQY
NA,NA,TRBV11-3,TRBJ2-2,ASSLSPDTGELF
NA,NA,TRBV20-1,TRBJ2-7,SAPAQAEQY
NA,few,TRBV7-9,TRBJ1-2,ASSPGGQYGYT
NA,once,TRBV11-2,TRBJ2-7,ASSLAQAGGRYEQY
NA,NA,TRBV5-5,TRBJ1-2,ASSPGTSHGYT
NA,NA,TRBV5-1,TRBJ2-2,ASSSTANTGELF
NA,NA,TRBV5-5,TRBJ2-2,ASSLARTARTGELF
NA,NA,TRBV28,TRBJ1-4,ASSSPRSATNEKLF
TRBD2,NA,TRBV6-7,TRBJ2-7,ASTPRSGRNEQY
NA,NA,TRBV30,TRBJ2-2,AWSDGGTTGELF
TRBD1,few,TRBV19,TRBJ2-7,ASSRQGANEQY
NA,NA,TRBV19,TRBJ2-3,ASSIGTITEDTQY
TRBD1,few,TRBV14,TRBJ2-7,ASSQGQGVWYEQY
TRBD2,NA,TRBV5-1,TRBJ2-3,ASSLDSGRPVDTQY
NA,NA,TRBV7-8,TRBJ2-7,ASSSTSYEQY
NA,NA,TRBV5-4,TRBJ2-1,ASSLEGVPSYNEQF
NA,once,TRBV7-3,TRBJ2-3,ASSLMRGEAQY
TRBD2,NA,TRBV6-1,TRBJ2-3,ASSEPGLAAQY
TRBD2,NA,TRBV7-7,TRBJ2-3,ASSLAVTRRTRLAVSTDTQY
TRBD1,NA,TRBV28,TRBJ2-7,ASSSNRGSSYEQY
TRBD1,few,TRBV5-6,TRBJ2-1,ASSLTDRGYNEQF
NA,NA,TRBV5-4,TRBJ2-1,ASSPTGPSSYNEQF
TRBD2,NA,TRBV11-2,TRBJ2-1,ASSSTTSFNEQF
NA,once,TRBV7-2,TRBJ1-5,ASSFSVSNQPQH
NA,NA,TRBV6-1,TRBJ2-3,ASRSSGSTDTQY
TRBD1,NA,TRBV19,TRBJ1-1,ASSTRTGPGGTEAF